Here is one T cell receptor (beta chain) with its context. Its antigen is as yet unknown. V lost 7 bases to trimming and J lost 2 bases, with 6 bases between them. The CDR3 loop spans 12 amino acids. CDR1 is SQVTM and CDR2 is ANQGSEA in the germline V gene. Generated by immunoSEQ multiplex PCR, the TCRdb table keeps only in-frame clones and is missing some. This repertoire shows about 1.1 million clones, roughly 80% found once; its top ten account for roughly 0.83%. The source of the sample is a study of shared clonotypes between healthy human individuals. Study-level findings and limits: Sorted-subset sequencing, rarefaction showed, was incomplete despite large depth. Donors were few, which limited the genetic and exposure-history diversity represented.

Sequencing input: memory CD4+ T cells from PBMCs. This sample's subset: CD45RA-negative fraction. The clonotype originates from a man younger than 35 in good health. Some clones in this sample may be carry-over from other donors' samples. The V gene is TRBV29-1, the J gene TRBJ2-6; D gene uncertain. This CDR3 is CSGMAGANVLTF. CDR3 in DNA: TGCAGCGGGATGGCTGGGGCCAACGTCCTGACTTTC.